This T cell receptor beta chain was found in a study of OX40 agonist ivuxolimab in advanced cancers. Findings and caveats of the study: Clonal expansion was among the lowest in partial responders at 0.1-3.0 mg/kg, especially CD8+. There were also nonresponders showing low normalized T-cell clonal expansion.

This clone has a single count. Its target is not known. Clones were sequenced by immunoSEQ multiplex PCR, and TCRdb holds only the in-frame ones, with some missing. The sample records roughly 72,000 clones, 81% being singletons. The receptor's source is an adult with an advanced solid tumor such as melanoma, head and neck, liver or kidney cancer. The starting material was CD4+ or CD8+ T cells sorted from blood, obtained in a trial of the OX40 agonist ivuxolimab.

CDR3 sequence (DNA): TGCGCCAAACTAGCGGGAGTAGGATGGCAAACAGATACGCAGTATTTT. Amino acid sequence: CAKLAGVGWQTDTQYF. The rearrangement joins TRBV5-1 to TRBJ2-3; 11 bases fit TRBD2. V dropped 9 bases and J dropped 3; count of bases not matched to a gene: 12. Germline CDR1 SGHRS, CDR2 YFSETQ. This CDR3 region has 16 residues. The complete variable domain, with remaining parts taken from reference TRBV5-1 and TRBJ2-3, reads KAGVTQTPRYLIKTRGQQVTLSCSPISGHRSVSWYQQTPGQGLQFLFEYFSETQRNKGNFPGRFSGRQFSNSRSEMNVSTLELGDSALYLCAKLAGVGWQTDTQYFGPGTRLTVL.